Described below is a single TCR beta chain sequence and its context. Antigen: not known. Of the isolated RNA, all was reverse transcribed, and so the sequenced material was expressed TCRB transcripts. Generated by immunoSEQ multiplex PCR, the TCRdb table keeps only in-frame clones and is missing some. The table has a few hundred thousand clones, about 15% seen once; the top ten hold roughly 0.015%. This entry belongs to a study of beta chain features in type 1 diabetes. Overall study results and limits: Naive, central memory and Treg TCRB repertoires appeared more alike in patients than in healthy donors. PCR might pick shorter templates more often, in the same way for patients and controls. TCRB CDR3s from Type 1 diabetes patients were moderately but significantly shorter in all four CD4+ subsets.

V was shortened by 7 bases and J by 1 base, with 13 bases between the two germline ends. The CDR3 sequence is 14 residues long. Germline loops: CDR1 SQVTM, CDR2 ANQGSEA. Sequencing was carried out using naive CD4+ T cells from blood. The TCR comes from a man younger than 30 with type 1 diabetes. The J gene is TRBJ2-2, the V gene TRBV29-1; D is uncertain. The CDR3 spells CSATWQQNTGELFF. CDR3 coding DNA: TGCAGCGCCACGTGGCAACAGAACACCGGGGAGCTGTTTTTT.